A single sample gave rise to the 21 T cell receptor beta chains below, sequenced in a study of cytomegalovirus exposure and HLA in healthy donors. TCRdb's copy holds only in-frame clones and misses some; the assay was immunoSEQ multiplex PCR. The table has around 94,000 clones, approximately 94% seen once. Sample: PBMCs. Receptors originate from a woman between 18 and 29 years old in good health and CMV-seronegative.

V and J are TRBV23-1 and TRBJ1-5; 9 bases align to TRBD1. TRBV23-1 is designated an ORF whose function remains uncertain. The trim removed 4 bases at V and 1 base at J, leaving 8 bases unmatched. The CDR3 consists of 17 residues. The CDR3 spells CASSLLQGAESNQPQHF. CDR3 DNA sequence: TGCGCCAGCAGTCTCCTACAGGGGGCGGAAAGCAATCAGCCCCAGCATTTT.

The chain couples TRBV6-5 to TRBJ1-2; weak D call: TRBD1 (5 bases). V was shortened by 2 bases and J by 1 base, with 14 bases between the two germline ends. This CDR3 contains 16 residues. Looked up from germline, CDR1 is MNHEY and CDR2 is SVGAGI. CDR3 in DNA: TGTGCCAGCAGTTACCGATTAACGACAGTTAACTATGGCTACACCTTC. This encodes CASSYRLTTVNYGYTF.

V and J are TRBV18 and TRBJ2-2, with 10 bases lining up with TRBD2. V lost 4 bases to trimming and J lost 1 base; unmatched junction nucleotides: 0. In germline, CDR1 is KGHSH, CDR2 LQKENI. There are 15 residues in the CDR3. The CDR3 protein is CASSLAGGNTGELFF. CDR3 nucleotide sequence: TGTGCCAGCTCACTAGCGGGAGGGAACACCGGGGAGCTGTTTTTT.

V and J are TRBV7-3 and TRBJ2-1, with TRBD2 identical over 8 bases. The CDR3 covers 15 residues. J lost 1 base, V lost 4 bases, and 3 bases had no gene match. Germline CDR1 is SGHTA and CDR2 is FQGTGA. This CDR3 is CASSSVAGSYNEQFF. CDR3 nucleotides: TGTGCCAGCAGCTCAGTAGCGGGGTCCTACAATGAGCAGTTCTTC.

The chain is built from TRBV18 and TRBJ2-1; 9 bases map to TRBD2. The length of the CDR3 is 15 residues. In germline, CDR1 is KGHSH, CDR2 LQKENI. J lost 7 bases, V lost 0 bases, and 4 bases had no gene match. DNA for the CDR3: TGTGCCAGCTCACCACCGGGACTAGCCGAAAATGAGCAGTTCTTC. It codes for CASSPPGLAENEQFF.

This chain links TRBV27 with TRBJ2-1; D is ambiguous. The CDR3 totals 14 residues. V lost 0 bases and J 7 bases, leaving 10 bases between the germline ends. In germline, CDR1 is MNHEY, CDR2 SMNVEV (reference sequence). CDR3: CASSLSPRGNEQFF. DNA of the CDR3: TGTGCCAGCAGTTTATCGCCTAGAGGAAATGAGCAGTTCTTC.

This sequence joins TRBV7-8 and TRBJ1-5, with TRBD1 matching over 12 bases. The J segment lost 7 bases and the V segment lost 4 bases, leaving 5 bases of the junction unmatched. CDR1 and CDR2 from the germline V gene are SGHVS and FQNEAQ. The CDR3 contains 15 residues. The DNA of the CDR3 is TGTGCCAGCAGCTCGGGACAGGGGGCCGGGCAGCCCCAGCATTTT. It codes for CASSSGQGAGQPQHF.

V is TRBV7-2 and J is TRBJ2-1, with D unresolved. CDR1 and CDR2 (germline): SGHTA, FQGNSA. The CDR3 length is 17 residues. Trimming took 5 bases from V and 0 from J, leaving 17 bases between them. DNA of the CDR3: TGTGCCAGCAGCGAAGAGCTCCTTTGGAGCTCCTACAATGAGCAGTTCTTC. Protein sequence: CASSEELLWSSYNEQFF.

The chain is built from TRBV11-2 and TRBJ2-7, with a possible D match to TRBD2 (6 bases). The V end lost 2 bases, the J end lost 1 base, and 24 bases lay between the germline ends. The CDR3 runs 19 residues. The germline V gene encodes CDR1 SGHAT and CDR2 FQNNGV. The CDR3 nucleotides read TGTGCCAGCAGCTTAAGGTGGGGGGAGCGTAGGAACAGGTCCTACGAGCAGTACTTC. Its translation is CASSLRWGERRNRSYEQYF.

V is TRBV6-4 and J is TRBJ2-1, with 7 bases identical to TRBD1. V dropped 2 bases and J dropped 0; count of bases not matched to a gene: 7. This CDR3 contains 17 residues. Germline-derived CDR1 and CDR2 are MRHNA and SNTAGT. The CDR3 sequence: CASSDRGGRSSYNEQFF. The CDR3 DNA is TGTGCCAGCAGTGACCGAGGGGGCAGGAGCTCCTACAATGAGCAGTTCTTC.

The CDR3 region is CASSLWGTGNSNQPQHF. The CDR3 coding sequence is TGTGCCAGCAGCTTATGGGGGACAGGGAATAGCAATCAGCCCCAGCATTTT. This chain joins TRBV7-2 and TRBJ1-5; 9 nucleotides agree with TRBD1. CDR3 length equals 17 residues. Germline V gives CDR1 SGHTA, CDR2 FQGNSA. V trimming: 2 bases; J trimming: 0 bases; junction bases outside the gene matches: 5.

This sequence joins TRBV5-1 and TRBJ2-1; 7 nucleotides align to TRBD1. This CDR3 has 13 residues. Germline lookup yields CDR1 SGHRS and CDR2 YFSETQ. The V and J ends lost 5 bases and 7 bases, in that order; junction bases with no gene match: 6. CDR3 DNA sequence: TGCGCCAGCAGTTTCGACAGGGTAAATGAGCAGTTCTTC. Protein: CASSFDRVNEQFF. The whole variable domain, filled in from reference TRBV5-1 and TRBJ2-1, reads KAGVTQTPRYLIKTRGQQVTLSCSPISGHRSVSWYQQTPGQGLQFLFEYFSETQRNKGNFPGRFSGRQFSNSRSEMNVSTLELGDSALYLCASSFDRVNEQFFGPGTRLTVL.

V gene TRBV6-1 combines with J gene TRBJ1-1; D is unresolved. The germline CDR1 and CDR2 sequences are MNHNS and SASEGT. V gave up 7 bases and J gave up 8 bases, with 17 bases separating them. The CDR3 is 13 amino acids. CDR3 nucleotides: TGTGCCAGCATTCCCGGCGGAGTGCAAGAAGCTTTCTTT. This codes for CASIPGGVQEAFF.

The chain joins TRBV19 to TRBJ1-2; possibly TRBD1 for D (5 bases). V shed 6 bases and J shed 8 bases, with 13 bases lying between them. The CDR3 totals 12 residues. Germline assignment: CDR1 LNHDA and CDR2 SQIVND (reference sequence). The chain's CDR3 is CASSPDRGGYTF. The DNA of the CDR3 is TGTGCCAGTAGCCCGGACCGGGGGGGCTACACCTTC.

The CDR3 sequence is CASKKGWTQPQHF. The CDR3 DNA is TGTGCCAGCAAGAAGGGGTGGACTCAGCCCCAGCATTTT. The J gene is TRBJ1-5, the V gene TRBV6-6; weak D call: TRBD1 (5 bases). The CDR3 totals 13 residues. Trimming shortened V by 7 bases and J by 6 bases, and 13 bases separated the two germline ends. Germline values: CDR1 MNHNY, CDR2 SVGAGI (reference sequence).

The rearrangement links TRBV4-3 to TRBJ1-5; 9 nucleotides agree with TRBD1. Trimming removed 1 base from V and 5 bases from J; junction bases left unmatched: 12. The CDR3 runs 18 residues. Germline V gene lookup returns CDR1 LGHNA and CDR2 YSLEER. CDR3 in amino acids: CASSQVPPGQGFYQPQHF. DNA of the CDR3: TGCGCCAGCAGCCAAGTTCCGCCCGGACAGGGGTTTTATCAGCCCCAGCATTTT.

This sequence joins TRBV10-2 and TRBJ2-6, with a tentative D call TRBD2 (6 bases). The CDR3 extends over 17 amino acids. Germline loops: CDR1 WSHSY, CDR2 SAAADI. Trimming left V 6 bases short and J 0 bases short, with 15 bases between. The CDR3 spells CASRGLGTFSGANVLTF. The CDR3 DNA sequence: TGCGCCAGCAGGGGACTGGGAACCTTCTCTGGGGCCAACGTCCTGACTTTC.

The rearrangement joins TRBV13 to TRBJ2-3; maybe TRBD1 (6 bases). Per the germline V gene, CDR1 is PRHDT and CDR2 is FYEKMQ (reference sequence). Trimming cost V 5 bases and J 2 bases, with 17 bases left between them. This CDR3 is 16 amino acids long. CDR3: CASSPNRESYTDTQYF. CDR3 in DNA: TGTGCCAGCAGCCCAAACAGGGAGTCCTACACAGATACGCAGTATTTT.

The V call is TRBV19, the J call TRBJ2-1; a possible D gene is TRBD2 (6 bases). Germline CDR1 is LNHDA and CDR2 is SQIVND (reference sequence). V was clipped by 4 bases and J by 0 bases, with 13 bases between them. The CDR3 is 16 residues long. CDR3 DNA sequence: TGTGCCAGTAGTAGGATAGCGGTAAGCTCCTACAATGAGCAGTTCTTC. Translating it yields CASSRIAVSSYNEQFF. The full variable domain, rest sourced from reference TRBV19 and TRBJ2-1, is DGGITQSPKYLFRKEGQNVTLSCEQNLNHDAMYWYRQDPGQGLRLIYYSQIVNDFQKGDIAEGYSVSREKKESFPLTVTSAQKNPTAFYLCASSRIAVSSYNEQFFGPGTRLTVL.

The chain links TRBV6-1 to TRBJ2-7, with 8 bases fitting TRBD2. V gave up 6 bases and J gave up 2 bases; unmatched junction bases: 6. The CDR3 is 14 residues long. Germline V gives CDR1 MNHNS, CDR2 SASEGT. Here the CDR3 reads CASRGGGTTYEQYF. The CDR3, as DNA: TGTGCCAGCAGGGGCGGGGGGACTACCTACGAGCAGTACTTC.

The gene calls are TRBV11-3 and TRBJ1-2; D unclear. Germline CDR1 reads SGHNT; CDR2 reads YENEEA. The CDR3 is made up of 15 amino acids. Trimming shortened V by 5 bases and J by 5 bases, and 18 bases separated the two germline ends. The CDR3 bases are TGTGCCAGCAGCACGAGTCCGTTCCCCAATTATGGCTACACCTTC. Translation: CASSTSPFPNYGYTF.